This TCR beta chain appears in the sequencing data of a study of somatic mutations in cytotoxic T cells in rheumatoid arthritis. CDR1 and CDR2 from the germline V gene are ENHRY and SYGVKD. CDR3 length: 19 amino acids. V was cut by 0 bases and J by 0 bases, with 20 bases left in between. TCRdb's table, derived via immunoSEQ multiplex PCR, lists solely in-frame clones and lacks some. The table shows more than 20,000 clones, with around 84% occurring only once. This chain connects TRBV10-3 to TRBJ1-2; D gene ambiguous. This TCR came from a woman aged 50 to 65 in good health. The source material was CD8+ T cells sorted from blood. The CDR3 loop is CAISESTDLANIANYGYTF. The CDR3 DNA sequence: TGTGCCATCAGTGAGTCGACCGACCTCGCGAACATAGCTAACTATGGCTACACCTTC.